This paragraph covers one T cell receptor (beta chain) sequence. The antigen remains unidentified. Germline CDR1 reads SGHDN; CDR2 reads FVKESK. The V gene lost 3 bases and the J gene lost 6 bases, with 24 bases spanning the gap. The CDR3 covers 17 residues. The study drew all its donors from Caucasian adults living in Nashville, Tennessee. This entry is derived from a study of shared clonotypes between healthy human individuals. Study-wide findings and caveats: When naive CD4 clonotypes were compared across a few donors, 4% to 5.5% were shared.

Genomic DNA (from each subset) was split evenly across several immunoSEQ plates. Generated by immunoSEQ multiplex PCR, the TCRdb table keeps only in-frame clones and is missing some. The sample has some 2,100,000 clones; about 94% are singletons. Input material: naive CD4+ T cells sorted from blood. Subset indicated: CD45RA+ positively selected. This TCR was recovered from a man in his late teens or twenties in good health. The chain employs TRBV14 and TRBJ2-7, with D hard to call. CDR3 loop: CASSQGMGFLVSGEQYF. The DNA for the CDR3 is TGTGCCAGCAGCCAGGGAATGGGGTTTCTCGTCTCCGGCGAGCAGTACTTC.